This is a list of T cell receptor beta chains from one sample in a study of PD-1 blockade in classical Hodgkin lymphoma. Clones were read by immunoSEQ multiplex PCR, and TCRdb kept only the in-frame ones, dropping some. The sample lists about 90,000 clones, nearly 90% seen once, with roughly 10% in the top ten. Sample: peripheral blood mononuclear cells (PBMCs), taken before the second cycle of nivolumab. These receptors came from a human donor with classical Hodgkin lymphoma. Both conserved end residues are part of each CDR3. The D gene is left open where the match is weak. The size of a clone is reported for some rows only, either as once, few or many, or as a class for expanded clones.

j_call clone_size v_call d_call cdr3_aa cdr3_nt
TRBJ2-1 - TRBV6-6 TRBD2 CASSRTSGGRNEQFF TGTGCCAGCAGTCGGACTAGCGGGGGTAGGAATGAGCAGTTCTTC
TRBJ1-2 few TRBV6-5 - CASSKTGANYGYTF TGTGCCAGCAGCAAGACCGGAGCTAACTATGGCTACACCTTC
TRBJ2-6 - TRBV5-5 - CASSLVTGLSGANVLTF TGTGCCAGCAGCTTAGTAACAGGGTTGTCTGGGGCCAACGTCCTGACTTTC
TRBJ1-1 few TRBV27 - CASSLNRNTEAFF TGTGCCAGCAGTTTAAACAGAAACACTGAAGCTTTCTTT
TRBJ2-3 - TRBV18 TRBD2 CASSPPAGARSTDTQYF TGTGCCAGCTCACCCCCAGCGGGAGCGCGAAGCACAGATACGCAGTATTTT
TRBJ2-3 - TRBV27 TRBD2 CASPLRGGSDTQYF TGTGCCAGCCCCCTCCGGGGGGGATCAGATACGCAGTATTTT
TRBJ1-1 once TRBV10-3 - CAISEGREREAFF TGTGCCATCAGTGAGGGCAGGGAGAGAGAAGCTTTCTTT
TRBJ2-2 - TRBV15 TRBD2 CATSRVPGLAGVTGELFF TGTGCCACCAGCAGAGTTCCGGGACTAGCGGGGGTCACCGGGGAGCTGTTTTTT
TRBJ1-3 - TRBV9 - CASSPGGFSGNTIYF TGTGCCAGCAGCCCCGGGGGCTTCTCTGGAAACACCATATATTTT
TRBJ2-5 - TRBV2 - CASTGQFQETQYF TGTGCCAGCACCGGACAGTTCCAAGAGACCCAGTACTTC
TRBJ2-5 - TRBV20-1 - CSAGGSETQYF TGCAGTGCTGGAGGGTCTGAGACCCAGTACTTC
TRBJ1-6 - TRBV18 - CASSASPFGSYNSPLHF TGTGCCAGCTCAGCGAGTCCTTTTGGCTCCTATAATTCACCCCTCCACTTT
TRBJ2-5 - TRBV18 TRBD2 CASSPPPSGRSQETQYF TGTGCCAGCTCACCACCACCTAGCGGGAGGTCCCAAGAGACCCAGTACTTC
TRBJ2-1 - TRBV28 TRBD1 CASKLQGAPQYEQFF TGTGCCAGCAAACTACAGGGGGCGCCGCAATATGAGCAGTTCTTC
TRBJ2-5 - TRBV6-1 - CASGWEETQYF TGTGCCAGCGGATGGGAAGAGACCCAGTACTTC
TRBJ2-5 - TRBV29-1 - CSVLKRDNSETQYF TGCAGCGTCTTGAAGCGGGACAATAGTGAGACCCAGTACTTC
TRBJ1-2 few TRBV2 TRBD1 CASRGDSEGYTF TGTGCCAGCAGGGGGGACAGCGAGGGCTACACCTTC
TRBJ2-7 - TRBV5-4 TRBD2 CASSHSGLGYEQYF TGTGCCAGCAGCCACTCGGGACTAGGCTACGAGCAGTACTTC
TRBJ1-1 - TRBV19 - CASSFRTDTEAFF TGTGCCAGTAGTTTTCGGACAGATACTGAAGCTTTCTTT
TRBJ2-5 - TRBV6-6 TRBD1 CASRRQGQETQYF TGTGCCAGCAGGAGACAGGGGCAAGAGACCCAGTACTTC
TRBJ2-5 - TRBV7-8 - CASSLAGAPRGEQYF TGTGCCAGCAGCCTTGCGGGGGCCCCAAGGGGGGAGCAGTACTTC
TRBJ2-7 - TRBV28 TRBD1 CASRRGTAFFYEQYF TGTGCCAGCAGAAGGGGGACAGCTTTCTTCTACGAGCAGTACTTC
TRBJ1-5 once TRBV19 - CASSYRRNQPQHF TGTGCCAGTAGTTATCGAAGGAACCAGCCCCAGCATTTT
TRBJ1-2 - TRBV27 - CASSLSGNYGYTF TGTGCCAGCAGTTTATCGGGTAACTATGGCTACACCTTC
TRBJ1-2 - TRBV6-1 - CASSELGAIYGYTF TGTGCCAGCAGTGAACTGGGGGCTATCTATGGCTACACCTTC
TRBJ2-7 - TRBV11-2 TRBD2 CASSSPLAGGRSSYEQYF TGTGCCAGCAGCTCACCACTAGCGGGAGGCCGGAGCTCCTACGAGCAGTACTTC
TRBJ2-7 - TRBV27 TRBD2 CASRGPTGLAGSIPYEQYF TGTGCCAGCAGAGGCCCCACGGGACTAGCGGGAAGTATACCCTACGAGCAGTACTTC
TRBJ2-2 - TRBV5-1 - CASSLRVATGELFF TGCGCCAGCAGCTTACGGGTAGCCACCGGGGAGCTGTTTTTT
TRBJ1-6 - TRBV27 - CASRGGDSPLHF TGTGCCAGCAGGGGAGGGGATTCACCCCTCCACTTT
TRBJ2-7 - TRBV7-8 - CASSLSVGYEQYF TGTGCCAGCAGCTTATCGGTAGGGTACGAGCAGTACTTC
TRBJ1-5 - TRBV6-1 TRBD1 CASSGTGDYEPQHF TGTGCCAGCAGTGGGACAGGCGATTACGAGCCCCAGCATTTT
TRBJ1-5 - TRBV5-6 TRBD1 CASSFWDRGINQPQHF TGTGCCAGCAGCTTCTGGGACAGGGGTATCAATCAGCCCCAGCATTTT
TRBJ1-5 - TRBV5-1 - CASSLDRNQPQHF TGCGCCAGCAGCTTGGACAGGAATCAGCCCCAGCATTTT
TRBJ2-1 - TRBV27 - CASSWGDSYNEQFF TGTGCCAGCAGTTGGGGTGACTCCTACAATGAGCAGTTCTTC
TRBJ1-1 - TRBV5-5 - CASSLALGNTEAFF TGTGCCAGCAGCTTGGCCCTGGGGAACACTGAAGCTTTCTTT
TRBJ2-1 - TRBV4-1 TRBD2 CASSQDWTSGNEQFF TGCGCCAGCAGCCAAGACTGGACTAGCGGAAATGAGCAGTTCTTC
TRBJ2-4 - TRBV7-2 - CASSLAVESAKNIQYF TGTGCCAGCAGCTTAGCGGTGGAGTCCGCCAAAAACATTCAGTACTTC
TRBJ2-7 - TRBV15 - CATSPNSIYEQYF TGTGCCACCAGCCCGAATAGCATTTACGAGCAGTACTTC